This is a list of T cell receptor beta chains from one sample in a study of shared clonotypes between healthy human individuals. Assay: immunoSEQ multiplex PCR; the TCRdb copy retains only in-frame clones and omits some. This table holds about 1,800,000 clones, about 95% found once. The sequencing input was naive CD8+ T cells sorted from blood. The receptors stem from a man between 18 and 29 years old in good health. The CDR3 runs from the conserved cysteine through the conserved F or W. D genes are given only for firm matches. A clone size is listed for some rows: how often the clone was seen (once, few, many), or a class if it is expanded.

CDR3 DNA: TGTGCCAGCAGTTACGGGGGTGAGGACTATGGCTACACCTTC
CDR3 protein: CASSYGGEDYGYTF
V gene: TRBV6-5
D gene: .
J gene: TRBJ1-2
clone size: .

CDR3 DNA: TGTGCCAGCAGTTACGACAGACTACTCATGAACACTGAAGCTTTCTTT
CDR3 protein: CASSYDRLLMNTEAFF
V gene: TRBV6-5
D gene: .
J gene: TRBJ1-1
clone size: .

CDR3 DNA: TGTGCCAGCAGTTCCTTGACAGGGCCCACTGAAGCTTTCTTT
CDR3 protein: CASSSLTGPTEAFF
V gene: TRBV28
D gene: TRBD1
J gene: TRBJ1-1
clone size: .

CDR3 DNA: TGTGCCATCAGTGAAGGGGGGTACGAAAAACTGTTTTTT
CDR3 protein: CAISEGGYEKLFF
V gene: TRBV10-3
D gene: .
J gene: TRBJ1-4
clone size: .

CDR3 DNA: TGTGCCAGCAGCACCGGAATCGGGGCGCACAATGAGCAGTTCTTC
CDR3 protein: CASSTGIGAHNEQFF
V gene: TRBV28
D gene: .
J gene: TRBJ2-1
clone size: .

CDR3 DNA: TGTGCCTGGAGTGTAGAAGACAGTTATCAGTTCTTC
CDR3 protein: CAWSVEDSYQFF
V gene: TRBV30
D gene: .
J gene: TRBJ2-1
clone size: .

CDR3 DNA: TGTGCCAGCAGCTTAGAGTGGGGACTAGCCACAGATACGCAGTATTTT
CDR3 protein: CASSLEWGLATDTQYF
V gene: TRBV11-2
D gene: TRBD2
J gene: TRBJ2-3
clone size: .

CDR3 DNA: TGCAGCGTTGAAGGTAGCGACGAGCAGTACTTC
CDR3 protein: CSVEGSDEQYF
V gene: TRBV29-1
D gene: .
J gene: TRBJ2-7
clone size: .

CDR3 DNA: TGCGCCAGCAGCTTGGGTCTAGGGTACGAGCAGTACTTC
CDR3 protein: CASSLGLGYEQYF
V gene: TRBV5-1
D gene: .
J gene: TRBJ2-7
clone size: .

CDR3 DNA: TGTGCCAGCAGCTCAGGACATGGCCACGAGCAGTACTTC
CDR3 protein: CASSSGHGHEQYF
V gene: TRBV7-9
D gene: .
J gene: TRBJ2-7
clone size: .

CDR3 DNA: TGTGCCAGCAGCGGTACTAGCGATGAGCAGTTCTTC
CDR3 protein: CASSGTSDEQFF
V gene: TRBV9
D gene: TRBD2
J gene: TRBJ2-1
clone size: .

CDR3 DNA: TGCGCCAGCAGCGAAACTAGTTTGGGAGATACGCAGTATTTT
CDR3 protein: CASSETSLGDTQYF
V gene: TRBV4-3
D gene: .
J gene: TRBJ2-3
clone size: .

CDR3 DNA: TGCGCCAGCAGCCAAGACGGACTGCCAGGGGATACGCAGTATTTT
CDR3 protein: CASSQDGLPGDTQYF
V gene: TRBV4-1
D gene: .
J gene: TRBJ2-3
clone size: .

CDR3 DNA: TGTGCCTGGAGTCGACTCTTAGACAGGGCTGAAGCTTTCTTT
CDR3 protein: CAWSRLLDRAEAFF
V gene: TRBV30
D gene: TRBD1
J gene: TRBJ1-1
clone size: .

CDR3 DNA: TGTGCCAGCAGTGTCCCCGCCTGGAGCACCACAGATACGCAGTATTTT
CDR3 protein: CASSVPAWSTTDTQYF
V gene: TRBV2
D gene: .
J gene: TRBJ2-3
clone size: once

CDR3 DNA: TGTGCCAGCAGCTTGTCCCGATCGGTGGAGACCCAGTACTTC
CDR3 protein: CASSLSRSVETQYF
V gene: TRBV5-6
D gene: .
J gene: TRBJ2-5
clone size: .

CDR3 DNA: TGCGCCAGCAGCCAACTGGCCCGCACAGACACGAACTACGAGCAGTACTTC
CDR3 protein: CASSQLARTDTNYEQYF
V gene: TRBV4-1
D gene: .
J gene: TRBJ2-7
clone size: .

CDR3 DNA: TGCGCCAGCAGCCATAAGACAGGGTTAGAGACCCAGTACTTC
CDR3 protein: CASSHKTGLETQYF
V gene: TRBV4-1
D gene: TRBD1
J gene: TRBJ2-5
clone size: .

CDR3 DNA: TGTGCCAGTAGTAGAGTAGCGTCTGCGTACAATGAGCAGTTCTTC
CDR3 protein: CASSRVASAYNEQFF
V gene: TRBV19
D gene: .
J gene: TRBJ2-1
clone size: .

CDR3 DNA: TGTGCCAGCAGCTTAGCCCTCGGGGGGCAGGCCAATGAGCAGTTCTTC
CDR3 protein: CASSLALGGQANEQFF
V gene: TRBV7-9
D gene: .
J gene: TRBJ2-1
clone size: .

CDR3 DNA: TGTGCTAGTGCCCTGGGAAGGGATTCACCCCTCCACTTT
CDR3 protein: CASALGRDSPLHF
V gene: TRBV12-5
D gene: .
J gene: TRBJ1-6
clone size: .

CDR3 DNA: TGTGCCATCAGTGATGAGCGGGAGCCCACAGATACGCAGTATTTT
CDR3 protein: CAISDEREPTDTQYF
V gene: TRBV10-3
D gene: TRBD2
J gene: TRBJ2-3
clone size: .

CDR3 DNA: TGTGCCTGGAGTATAGCGGGAGGAGGGACAGATACGCAGTATTTT
CDR3 protein: CAWSIAGGGTDTQYF
V gene: TRBV30
D gene: TRBD2
J gene: TRBJ2-3
clone size: .

CDR3 DNA: TGTGCCAGCAGTGCGTCCTGGGGGAGCGTGTACGAGCAGTACTTC
CDR3 protein: CASSASWGSVYEQYF
V gene: TRBV27
D gene: .
J gene: TRBJ2-7
clone size: .

CDR3 DNA: TGTGCAGGAAACTTGGGCTATGGCTACACCTTC
CDR3 protein: CAGNLGYGYTF
V gene: TRBV6-1
D gene: .
J gene: TRBJ1-2
clone size: .

CDR3 DNA: TGTGCCAGCAGTGAAAGGGACGTATTCTACGAGCAGTACTTC
CDR3 protein: CASSERDVFYEQYF
V gene: TRBV6-1
D gene: .
J gene: TRBJ2-7
clone size: .

CDR3 DNA: TGCGCCAGCAGCCAGGGGCCGACTACCTACGAGCAGTACTTC
CDR3 protein: CASSQGPTTYEQYF
V gene: TRBV4-1
D gene: .
J gene: TRBJ2-7
clone size: .

CDR3 DNA: TGTGCCAGCAGCACGGGACAGGGGACGCATAGCTATGGCTACACCTTC
CDR3 protein: CASSTGQGTHSYGYTF
V gene: TRBV7-9
D gene: TRBD1
J gene: TRBJ1-2
clone size: .

CDR3 DNA: TGTGCCAGCAGCCCTGGGGGTTCCTACAATGAGCAGTTCTTC
CDR3 protein: CASSPGGSYNEQFF
V gene: TRBV11-2
D gene: .
J gene: TRBJ2-1
clone size: .

CDR3 DNA: TGTGCCAGCAGGGACCCGGGACAGGGTTTCGACGAGCAGTACTTC
CDR3 protein: CASRDPGQGFDEQYF
V gene: TRBV7-9
D gene: TRBD1
J gene: TRBJ2-7
clone size: .

CDR3 DNA: TGTGCCTGGAGCGGGGGGACAGGGGAAGAGACCCAGTACTTC
CDR3 protein: CAWSGGTGEETQYF
V gene: TRBV30
D gene: TRBD1
J gene: TRBJ2-5
clone size: .

CDR3 DNA: TGTGCCAGCAGCCAAGAGGTGGAGCGTAGGCTGGGCCCCTACGAGCAGTACTTC
CDR3 protein: CASSQEVERRLGPYEQYF
V gene: TRBV14
D gene: .
J gene: TRBJ2-7
clone size: .

CDR3 DNA: TGCAGCGTATTCTCCGGCCCCACAGATACGCAGTATTTT
CDR3 protein: CSVFSGPTDTQYF
V gene: TRBV29-1
D gene: .
J gene: TRBJ2-3
clone size: .

CDR3 DNA: TGCGCCAGCAGCCAAGATTCTCGCGGGGGGGGAACAGATACGCAGTATTTT
CDR3 protein: CASSQDSRGGGTDTQYF
V gene: TRBV4-3
D gene: TRBD2
J gene: TRBJ2-3
clone size: .

CDR3 DNA: TGCAGCGTTGATCCGACTAGCGGGGGTGAGACCCAGTACTTC
CDR3 protein: CSVDPTSGGETQYF
V gene: TRBV29-1
D gene: TRBD2
J gene: TRBJ2-5
clone size: .

CDR3 DNA: TGTGCCAGCAGCTTATCTGTCCCGGAGGCCTACGAGCAGTACTTC
CDR3 protein: CASSLSVPEAYEQYF
V gene: TRBV7-8
D gene: .
J gene: TRBJ2-7
clone size: .

CDR3 DNA: TGTGCCAGCAGCACACTAGCGGGAGGCTCCTACGAGCAGTACTTC
CDR3 protein: CASSTLAGGSYEQYF
V gene: TRBV7-6
D gene: TRBD2
J gene: TRBJ2-7
clone size: .

CDR3 DNA: TGTGCCAGCAGCCAGACATCGTTGAACACTGAAGCTTTCTTT
CDR3 protein: CASSQTSLNTEAFF
V gene: TRBV4-2
D gene: .
J gene: TRBJ1-1
clone size: .

CDR3 DNA: TGTGCCAGCAGTGAATCCGGGGCTAGCGGGACCGACTACTTC
CDR3 protein: CASSESGASGTDYF
V gene: TRBV6-1
D gene: TRBD2
J gene: TRBJ2-7
clone size: .

CDR3 DNA: TGTGCCAGCAGTTACGTCCTAGCAGAAGATACGCAGTATTTT
CDR3 protein: CASSYVLAEDTQYF
V gene: TRBV6-5
D gene: .
J gene: TRBJ2-3
clone size: once

CDR3 DNA: TGTGCTAGTGGTTTGCCCGGGACAGGAGCCTACGAGCAGTACTTC
CDR3 protein: CASGLPGTGAYEQYF
V gene: TRBV12-5
D gene: TRBD1
J gene: TRBJ2-7
clone size: .

CDR3 DNA: TGTGCCAGCAGCTTGGGTCGGCTGTATGGCTACACCTTC
CDR3 protein: CASSLGRLYGYTF
V gene: TRBV5-4
D gene: .
J gene: TRBJ1-2
clone size: .

CDR3 DNA: TGTGCCAGCACCCTCTTACGATCGGGGATCGGTGAAGCTTTCTTT
CDR3 protein: CASTLLRSGIGEAFF
V gene: TRBV6-5
D gene: .
J gene: TRBJ1-1
clone size: once

CDR3 DNA: TGTGCCAGCAGTGAGGGACCATCCTACGAGCAGTACTTC
CDR3 protein: CASSEGPSYEQYF
V gene: TRBV6-4
D gene: .
J gene: TRBJ2-7
clone size: .

CDR3 DNA: TGCGCCAGCAGCCAAGATTTGGGACAGGAGGACACTGAAGCTTTCTTT
CDR3 protein: CASSQDLGQEDTEAFF
V gene: TRBV4-3
D gene: TRBD1
J gene: TRBJ1-1
clone size: .

CDR3 DNA: TGTGACATACCTAGGGAGAAAGACCAGTACTTC
CDR3 protein: CDIPREKDQYF
V gene: TRBV7-2
D gene: .
J gene: TRBJ2-5
clone size: .

CDR3 DNA: TGCAGCGTTGAAGAGGGGAGGGACTATGGCTACACCTTC
CDR3 protein: CSVEEGRDYGYTF
V gene: TRBV29-1
D gene: .
J gene: TRBJ1-2
clone size: .

CDR3 DNA: TGTGCCAGCAGTGAATTGGCAGAACTCGATACGCAGTATTTT
CDR3 protein: CASSELAELDTQYF
V gene: TRBV2
D gene: .
J gene: TRBJ2-3
clone size: .

CDR3 DNA: TGTGCCAGCAGACCTCTAGCGGGAGGAACGCAGTATTTT
CDR3 protein: CASRPLAGGTQYF
V gene: TRBV11-2
D gene: TRBD2
J gene: TRBJ2-3
clone size: .

CDR3 DNA: TGCGCCAGCAGCCAAAAATGGCTAGGAGGCACCGGGGAGCTGTTTTTT
CDR3 protein: CASSQKWLGGTGELFF
V gene: TRBV4-3
D gene: .
J gene: TRBJ2-2
clone size: .

CDR3 DNA: TGTGCCAGCAGTTACTCGGGACACAGTAATAATTCACCCCTCCACTTT
CDR3 protein: CASSYSGHSNNSPLHF
V gene: TRBV6-5
D gene: .
J gene: TRBJ1-6
clone size: .

CDR3 DNA: TGTGCCAGCAGCCGCGGGGGTTTTGGAAACACCATATATTTT
CDR3 protein: CASSRGGFGNTIYF
V gene: TRBV5-4
D gene: .
J gene: TRBJ1-3
clone size: .

CDR3 DNA: TGTGCCAGCAGCAGGACTAGCGGGAGAGACAATGAGCAGTTCTTC
CDR3 protein: CASSRTSGRDNEQFF
V gene: TRBV11-2
D gene: TRBD2
J gene: TRBJ2-1
clone size: .

CDR3 DNA: TGCGCCAGCAGCCAAGAGGTCCTAGCGGGAGTTACGCAGTATTTT
CDR3 protein: CASSQEVLAGVTQYF
V gene: TRBV4-1
D gene: TRBD2
J gene: TRBJ2-3
clone size: .

CDR3 DNA: TGTGCCAGCAGCGTTTGGCCTAATGAGCAGTTCTTC
CDR3 protein: CASSVWPNEQFF
V gene: TRBV13
D gene: .
J gene: TRBJ2-1
clone size: .